This record looks at one T cell receptor beta chain sequence and its context. Which antigen it targets is not known. There are no base qualities to consult, and no much larger clone falls within one base. Amplification of TCR beta CDR3 regions was carried out from RNA transcripts. The TCR CDR3 was subjected to a first round of RT-PCR using the HTBI primer set and the Qiagen OneStep RT-PCR kit. The libraries were constructed in a second round of multiplex PCR and then size-selected and purified. The libraries were sequenced on an Illumina HiSeq2000 using paired-end 100 bp reads. Per the source publication's procedure: Raw data were processed with SOAPnuke, discarding reads with adapters, uncalled bases, mean Phred below 15, or no exact constant-primer or identifier match. High-quality paired reads were merged using COPE v1.2.5, and each unique nucleotide sequence was defined as a clonotype. Clonotypes were aligned to IMGT TRBV, TRBD and TRBJ reference segments using MiTCR v1.1. The analysis included only V-J combinations with a frequency above 0.0001, which together covered 99.2% of the repertoires. The TCS score was defined as the ratio of F50 (clonal expansion) to E x V (chaos), calculated using BLOSUM62-based TCRdist between CDR3 peptides within each V-J. Welch's t-statistics and random forest reduced approximately 520 V-J features to about 12, which were used in a naive Bayes classifier (R e1071). TCRdb redid the processing of the public reads, applying fastp at Q25 and MiXCR, and retained in-frame beta chains. A single entry per CDR3 protein holds the most common genes and DNA from its merged rows. It is TCRdb's table, rather than the study itself, that gives the V and J calls and clone size. In this sample the table shows over 250,000 distinct CDR3 sequences, 20% to 25% of which occur a single time. The ten largest make up 20% to 30% of the sample.

The data derive from a study of T cells in Graves' hyperthyroidism and ophthalmopathy (dated by TCRdb to 2018 to 2020). With regard to the full study: Peripheral blood samples were taken at initial diagnosis, before any treatment was given. Prospective prediction of ophthalmopathy was tested in an independent validation cohort consisting of roughly 20 hyperthyroidism patients and over 15 patients who later progressed to ophthalmopathy. According to the paper, TCR Vbeta CDR3 sequencing was carried out on 120 to 150 peripheral blood samples, which came from approximately 43 ophthalmopathy, about 75 hyperthyroidism and roughly 17 progressor patients. The 100 or so discovery patients were divided at random into training and test sets in a 7:3 ratio. In addition, the study compared T-cell repertoires in thyroid tissue and in blood from six Graves' hyperthyroidism patients. Following sampling, methimazole starting at 30 mg daily was given to hyperthyroidism patients, and high-dose intravenous methylprednisolone was given to ophthalmopathy patients. A discovery cohort of about 100 patients, about 43 with Graves' ophthalmopathy and approximately 55 with stable Graves' hyperthyroidism, was used to find distinguishing TCR V-J signatures. Broader findings and caveats from the paper: Ophthalmopathy was separated from stable hyperthyroidism by a 13 V-J signature model, with around 88% sensitivity and roughly 81% specificity obtained in cross-validation and 80%/75% obtained in testing. In validation, the model predicted progression to ophthalmopathy with approximately 71% sensitivity and 72.22% specificity, a median of approximately 6.7 months before onset. Sample size was not statistically predetermined, and blinding of investigators to group allocation was not performed. Blood samples also contained most of the expanded thyroid clonotypes (frequency above 0.001), which suggests that blood repertoires may reflect thyroid immune responses.

From the cysteine through the phenylalanine, the CDR3 covers 15 amino acids. Only the CDR3 portion is preserved as DNA: 45 bases, with reading frame beginning at the first base. The V end loses 1 base and the J end loses 3 bases, and a stretch of 12 bases separates them. Reading the germline V gene gives CDR1 MNHEY and CDR2 SVGAGI. Hyperthyroidism patients were aged 18 to 65 years and newly diagnosed, with disease duration of less than 2 months. Patients with uncontrolled infections, other autoimmune diseases, pregnancy or lactation were excluded. Diagnoses were based on clinical symptoms, serum thyroxine and TRAb, thyroid ultrasound and orbital computed tomography. Blood from progressor patients was collected at the time of first diagnosis with hyperthyroidism, before any ophthalmopathy symptoms had appeared. PBMCs were isolated from roughly 10 ml of fresh peripheral blood by Ficoll-Paque density gradient centrifugation. Progressor patients were defined as those initially diagnosed with Graves' hyperthyroidism in whom ophthalmopathy developed during follow-up. Trizol reagent was used to extract total RNA, and RNA quality was then checked on an Agilent 2100 Bioanalyzer.

The sequenced sample consisted of blood. This sequence originates from a middle-aged man with Graves' hyperthyroidism that later progressed to Graves' ophthalmopathy. Rearrangement joined TRBV6-5 to TRBJ2-5, with the D assignment possibly TRBD1 or TRBD2, given 6 matching bases for each. This receptor carries the CDR3 CASSYYGGPEETQYF. DNA sequence: TGTGCCAGCAGTTACTATGGGGGGCCCGAAGAGACCCAGTACTTC.